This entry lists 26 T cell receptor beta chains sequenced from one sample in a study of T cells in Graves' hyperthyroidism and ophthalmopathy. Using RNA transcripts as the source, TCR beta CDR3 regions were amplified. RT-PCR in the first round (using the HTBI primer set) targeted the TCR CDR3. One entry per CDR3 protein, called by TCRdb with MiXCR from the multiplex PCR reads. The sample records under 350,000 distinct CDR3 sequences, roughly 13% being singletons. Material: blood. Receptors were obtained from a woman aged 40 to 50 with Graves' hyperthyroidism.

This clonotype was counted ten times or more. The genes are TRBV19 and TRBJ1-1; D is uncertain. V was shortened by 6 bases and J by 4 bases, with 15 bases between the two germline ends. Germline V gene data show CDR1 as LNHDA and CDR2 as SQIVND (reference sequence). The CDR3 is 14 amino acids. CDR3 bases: TGTGCCAGTAGACTATTGGGCAGCTTCACTGAAGCTTTCTTT. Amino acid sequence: CASRLLGSFTEAFF.

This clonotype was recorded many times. This CDR3 is CASSGQLAARNEQYF. Here the CDR3 DNA reads TGTGCCAGCAGTGGGCAACTAGCGGCCAGGAACGAGCAGTACTTC. This sequence joins TRBV2 and TRBJ2-7; 8 nucleotides match TRBD2. The V segment lost 4 bases and the J segment 5 bases; nucleotides outside the gene matches: 10. CDR1 is SNHLY and CDR2 is FYNNEI in the germline V gene. The CDR3 consists of 15 residues.

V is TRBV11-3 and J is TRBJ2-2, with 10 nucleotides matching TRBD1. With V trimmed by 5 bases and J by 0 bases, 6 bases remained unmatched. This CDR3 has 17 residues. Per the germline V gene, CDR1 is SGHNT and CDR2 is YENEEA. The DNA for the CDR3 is TGTGCCAGCAGCCCGGGACAGGGGTCAACGAACACCGGGGAGCTGTTTTTT. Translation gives CASSPGQGSTNTGELFF.

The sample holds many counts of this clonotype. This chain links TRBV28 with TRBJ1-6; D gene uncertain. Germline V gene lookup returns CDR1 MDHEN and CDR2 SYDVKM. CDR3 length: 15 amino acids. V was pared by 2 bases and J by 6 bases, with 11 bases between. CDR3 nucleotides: TGTGCCAGCAGTTTAGGAGGATCGAGTAATTCACCCCTCCACTTT. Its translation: CASSLGGSSNSPLHF.

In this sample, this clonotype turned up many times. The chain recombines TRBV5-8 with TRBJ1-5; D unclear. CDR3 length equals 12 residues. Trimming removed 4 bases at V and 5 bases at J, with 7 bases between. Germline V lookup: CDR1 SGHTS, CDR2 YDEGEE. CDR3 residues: CASSPPHQPQHF. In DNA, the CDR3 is TGTGCCAGCAGCCCCCCCCATCAGCCCCAGCATTTT.

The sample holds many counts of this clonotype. The CDR3 loop is CATSDGDNRDTQYF. CDR3 sequence (DNA): TGTGCCACCAGTGATGGGGACAACCGGGATACGCAGTATTTT. The chain combines TRBV24-1 with TRBJ2-3; weak D call: TRBD1 (6 bases). The CDR3 length is 14 residues. Germline-derived CDR1 and CDR2 are KGHDR and SFDVKD. Trimming took 3 bases from V and 6 from J, leaving 12 bases between them.

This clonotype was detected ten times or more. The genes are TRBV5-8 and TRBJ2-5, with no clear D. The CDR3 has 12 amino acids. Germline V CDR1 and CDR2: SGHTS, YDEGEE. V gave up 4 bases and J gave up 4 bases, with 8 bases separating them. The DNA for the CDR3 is TGTGCCAGCAGCCAGAACAGAGAGACCCAGTACTTC. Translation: CASSQNRETQYF.

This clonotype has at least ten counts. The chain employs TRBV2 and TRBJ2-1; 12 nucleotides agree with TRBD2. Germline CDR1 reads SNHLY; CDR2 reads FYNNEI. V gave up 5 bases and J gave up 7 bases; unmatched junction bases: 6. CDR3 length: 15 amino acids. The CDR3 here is CASSMASGRENEQFF. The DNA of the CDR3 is TGTGCCAGCAGTATGGCTAGCGGGAGGGAAAATGAGCAGTTCTTC.

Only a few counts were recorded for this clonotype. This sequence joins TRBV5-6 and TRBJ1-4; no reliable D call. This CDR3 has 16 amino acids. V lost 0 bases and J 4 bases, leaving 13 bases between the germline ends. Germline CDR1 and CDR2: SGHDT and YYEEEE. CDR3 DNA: TGTGCCAGCAGCTTGGCCGGCGAAGGAAATAATGAAAAACTGTTTTTT. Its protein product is CASSLAGEGNNEKLFF.

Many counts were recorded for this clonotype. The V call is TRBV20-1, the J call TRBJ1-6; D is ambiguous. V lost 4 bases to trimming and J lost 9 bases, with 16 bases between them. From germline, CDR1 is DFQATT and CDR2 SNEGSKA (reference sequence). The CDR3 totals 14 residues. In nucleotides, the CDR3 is TGCAGTGCTACCCGACTAGAGGATAGTTCACCCCTCCACTTT. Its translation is CSATRLEDSSPLHF.

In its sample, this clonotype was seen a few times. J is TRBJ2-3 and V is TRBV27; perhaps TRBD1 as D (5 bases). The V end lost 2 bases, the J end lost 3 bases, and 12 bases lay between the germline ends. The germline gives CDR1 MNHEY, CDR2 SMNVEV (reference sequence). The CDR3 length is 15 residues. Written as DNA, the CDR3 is TGTGCCAGCAGTTTAAAAGGGGCTGGGACAGATACGCAGTATTTT. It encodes CASSLKGAGTDTQYF.

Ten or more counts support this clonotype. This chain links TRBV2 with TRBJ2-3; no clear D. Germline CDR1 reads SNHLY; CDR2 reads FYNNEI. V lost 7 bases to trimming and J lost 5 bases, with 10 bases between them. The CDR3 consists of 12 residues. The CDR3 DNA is TGTGCCAGCACCGTAGGCGGAGATACGCAGTATTTT. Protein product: CASTVGGDTQYF. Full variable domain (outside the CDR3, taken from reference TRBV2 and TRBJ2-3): EPEVTQTPSHQVTQMGQEVILRCVPISNHLYFYWYRQILGQKVEFLVSFYNNEISEKSEIFDDQFSVERPDGSNFTLKIRSTKLEDSAMYFCASTVGGDTQYFGPGTRLTVL.

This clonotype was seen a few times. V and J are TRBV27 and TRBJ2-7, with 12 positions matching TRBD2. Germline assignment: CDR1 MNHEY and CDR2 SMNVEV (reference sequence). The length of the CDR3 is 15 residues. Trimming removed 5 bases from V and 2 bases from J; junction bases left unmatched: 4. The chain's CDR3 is CASSPGTSGPYEQYF. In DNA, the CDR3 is TGTGCCAGCAGTCCGGGGACTAGCGGGCCCTACGAGCAGTACTTC.

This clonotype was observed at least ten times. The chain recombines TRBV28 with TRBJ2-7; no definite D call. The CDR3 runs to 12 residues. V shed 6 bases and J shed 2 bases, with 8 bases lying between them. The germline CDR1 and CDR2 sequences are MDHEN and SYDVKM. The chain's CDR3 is CASSPKPYEQYF. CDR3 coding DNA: TGTGCCAGCAGCCCGAAACCCTACGAGCAGTACTTC.

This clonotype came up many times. The CDR3 DNA follows: TGTGCCTGGAGGGAAACAGAGACCCAGTACTTC. Residues: CAWRETETQYF. The V gene is TRBV30, the J gene TRBJ2-5; no reliable D call. The CDR3 runs 11 residues. V gave up 3 bases and J gave up 4 bases, with 6 bases separating them. Germline lookup yields CDR1 GTSNPN and CDR2 SVGIG (reference sequence). Combining the CDR3 with reference TRBV30 and TRBJ2-5 gives the whole variable domain SQTIHQWPATLVQPVGSPLSLECTVEGTSNPNLYWYRQAAGRGLQLLFYSVGIGQISSEVPQNLSASRPQDRQFILSSKKLLLSDSGFYLCAWRETETQYFGPGTRLLVL.

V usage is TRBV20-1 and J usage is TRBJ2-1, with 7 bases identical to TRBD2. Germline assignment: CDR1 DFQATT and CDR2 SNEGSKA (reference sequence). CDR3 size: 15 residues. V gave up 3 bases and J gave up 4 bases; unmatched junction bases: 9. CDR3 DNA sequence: TGCAGTGCTAGGGATCCGGGACTACATTACAATGAGCAGTTCTTC. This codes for CSARDPGLHYNEQFF.

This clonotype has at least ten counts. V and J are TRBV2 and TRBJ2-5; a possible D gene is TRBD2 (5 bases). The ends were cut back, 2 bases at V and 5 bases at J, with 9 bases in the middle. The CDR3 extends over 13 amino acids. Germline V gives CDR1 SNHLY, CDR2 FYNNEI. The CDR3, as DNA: TGTGCCAGCAGTGAATTAAGAGGGGAGACCCAGTACTTC. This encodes CASSELRGETQYF.

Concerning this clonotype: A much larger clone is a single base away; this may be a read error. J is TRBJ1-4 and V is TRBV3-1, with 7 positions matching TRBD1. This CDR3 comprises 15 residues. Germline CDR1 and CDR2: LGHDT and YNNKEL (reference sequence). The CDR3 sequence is CASSQDRDSNEKRFF. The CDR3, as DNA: TGTGCCAGCAGCCAAGATCGGGACAGTAATGAAAAACGGTTTTTT.

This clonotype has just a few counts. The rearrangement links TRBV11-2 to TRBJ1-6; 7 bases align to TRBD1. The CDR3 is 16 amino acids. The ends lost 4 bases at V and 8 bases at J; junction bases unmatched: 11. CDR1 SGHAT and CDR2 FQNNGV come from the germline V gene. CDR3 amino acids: CASSSYRQGRYSPLHF. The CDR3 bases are TGTGCCAGCAGCTCATATAGACAGGGAAGATATTCACCCCTCCACTTT.

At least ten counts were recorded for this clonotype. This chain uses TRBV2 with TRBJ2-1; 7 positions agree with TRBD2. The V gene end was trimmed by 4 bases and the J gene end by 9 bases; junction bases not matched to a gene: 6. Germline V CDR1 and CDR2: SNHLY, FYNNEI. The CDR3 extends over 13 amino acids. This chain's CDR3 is CASSGLAGAEQFF. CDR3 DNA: TGTGCCAGCAGTGGACTAGCCGGGGCTGAGCAGTTCTTC.

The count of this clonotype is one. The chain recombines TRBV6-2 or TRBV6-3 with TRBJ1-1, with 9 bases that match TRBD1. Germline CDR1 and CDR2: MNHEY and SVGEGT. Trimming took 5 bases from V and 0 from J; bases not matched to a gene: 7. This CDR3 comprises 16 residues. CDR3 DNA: TGTGCCAGCAGTGTACACCGGGACAGGGTGAACACTGAAGCTTTCTTT. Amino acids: CASSVHRDRVNTEAFF.

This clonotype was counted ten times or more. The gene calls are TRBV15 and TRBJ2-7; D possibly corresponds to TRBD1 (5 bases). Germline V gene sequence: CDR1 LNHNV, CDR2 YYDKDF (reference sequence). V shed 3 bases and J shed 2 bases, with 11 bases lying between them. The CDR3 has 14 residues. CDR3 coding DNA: TGTGCCACCAGCAGGCCTGACAGAACCTACGAGCAGTACTTC. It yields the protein CATSRPDRTYEQYF.

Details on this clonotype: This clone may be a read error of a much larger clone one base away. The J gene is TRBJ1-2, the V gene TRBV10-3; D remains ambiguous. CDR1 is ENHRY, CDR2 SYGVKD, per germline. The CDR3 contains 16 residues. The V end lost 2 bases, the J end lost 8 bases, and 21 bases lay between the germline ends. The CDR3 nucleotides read TGTGCCATCAGTGAGCACCAGGACGGGGAGCCGGGGGGCTACACCTTC. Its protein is CAISEHQDGEPGGYTF.

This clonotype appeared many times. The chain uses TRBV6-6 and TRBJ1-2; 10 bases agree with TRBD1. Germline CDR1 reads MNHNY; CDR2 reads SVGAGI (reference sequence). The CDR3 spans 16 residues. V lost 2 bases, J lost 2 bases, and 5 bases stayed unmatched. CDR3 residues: CASSYAGQGVNYGYTF. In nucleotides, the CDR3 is TGTGCCAGCAGTTACGCCGGACAGGGGGTAAACTATGGCTACACCTTC.

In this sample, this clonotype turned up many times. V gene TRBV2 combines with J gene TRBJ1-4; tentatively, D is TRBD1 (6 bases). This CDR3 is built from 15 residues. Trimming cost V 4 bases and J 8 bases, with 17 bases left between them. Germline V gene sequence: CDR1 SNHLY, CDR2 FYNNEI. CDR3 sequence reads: CASSAAGGGSEKLFF. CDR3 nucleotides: TGTGCCAGCAGTGCGGCGGGAGGGGGATCCGAAAAACTGTTTTTT.

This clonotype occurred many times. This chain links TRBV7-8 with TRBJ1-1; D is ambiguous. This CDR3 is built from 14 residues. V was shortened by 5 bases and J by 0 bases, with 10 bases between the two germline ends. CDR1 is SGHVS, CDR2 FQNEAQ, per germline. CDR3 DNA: TGTGCCAGCAGCCTTCGTACAGTGAACACTGAAGCTTTCTTT. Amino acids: CASSLRTVNTEAFF.